This entry concerns a single T cell receptor beta chain. The sample originates from a study of control samples from healthy donors and cancer patients. Produced via immunoSEQ multiplex PCR; TCRdb's table is partial and in-frame only. The table includes under 85,000 clones, roughly 93% detected once. The CDR3 is made up of 13 amino acids. CDR1 is MGHRA, CDR2 YSYEKL, per germline. With 0 bases removed from V and 7 bases from J, the gap between germline ends came to 7 bases. The sequence was collected from a middle-aged woman with lung cancer. The rearrangement uses TRBV4-1 and TRBJ2-1, with D perhaps TRBD2 (6 bases). Sequenced input: PBMCs. The CDR3 nucleotides read TGCGCCAGCAGCCAAGATGCGGGGAATGAGCAGTTCTTC. The encoded protein is CASSQDAGNEQFF.